The sequence of this T cell receptor (beta chain) was determined in a study of blood T cell repertoires in COVID-19. In the study overall: Researchers got acute and convalescent COVID-19 samples from the United States, Italy and Spain. Sources were T cells, B-cell-depleted T cells, or PBMCs; the material itself was cDNA or gDNA.

Original data processing: The authors estimated nucleated cell counts from reference gene primer amplification. Measured with immunoSEQ multiplex PCR; TCRdb has only the in-frame clones, and not every one. That table is the source of V, J and clone size, and D and trimming were worked out from the DNA. The sample lists around 170,000 clones, about 90% occurring once. Researchers sorted participants into cohorts using their self-reported clinical history. Losses at the gene ends were 6 bases for V and 4 bases for J; bases not matched to a gene: 9. There are 15 residues in the CDR3. Per germline, CDR1 KGHSH and CDR2 LQKENI.

The TCR originated in a young woman who had recovered from COVID-19. V is TRBV18 and J is TRBJ2-7, with 10 bases fitting TRBD2. Specimen: PBMCs or T cells enriched from blood (not recorded which). The CDR3 DNA follows: TGTGCCAGCTCGGAGCTAGCGGGAGATCGGTACGAGCAGTACTTC. The encoded protein is CASSELAGDRYEQYF.